This TCR beta chain emerged from a study of blood T cell repertoires in COVID-19. Unmatched junction bases numbered 9, after V lost 7 bases and J lost 5 bases. Germline V lookup: CDR1 MNHEY, CDR2 SVGAGI. The CDR3 runs to 14 residues. Method: immunoSEQ multiplex PCR; TCRdb's copy keeps in-frame clones and lacks some. This table has about 220,000 clones, 82% appearing once. This receptor was identified in a woman aged 70-85 years with COVID-19, enrolled during active disease. The chain is built from TRBV6-5 and TRBJ2-7; 9 bases fit TRBD1. Sequenced material: peripheral blood. CDR3: CASMRGQGFHEQYF. CDR3 sequence (DNA): TGTGCCAGCATGAGGGGACAGGGTTTCCACGAGCAGTACTTC.